What follows are 13 T cell receptor beta chains derived from one specimen sequenced in a study of blood T cell repertoires in COVID-19. Profiled with immunoSEQ multiplex PCR; TCRdb holds only in-frame clones, not every one. Of under 150,000 clones listed, approximately 81% are singletons. Sequencing input: peripheral blood. The receptors here all came from a man aged 35 to 55 with acute or convalescent COVID-19.

The V and J genes are TRBV24-1 and TRBJ1-5; perhaps TRBD1 as D (6 bases). The CDR3 length is 17 residues. The germline CDR1 and CDR2 sequences are KGHDR and SFDVKD. V lost 4 bases to trimming and J lost 7 bases, with 22 bases between them. CDR3 nucleotide sequence: TGTGCCACCAGTGACCGCCGGGAACAGGGCTGGGGCCAGCCCCAGCATTTT. This translates into CATSDRREQGWGQPQHF.

The chain employs TRBV3-1 (or the pseudogene TRBV3-2) and TRBJ2-5; 12 bases agree with TRBD2. Germline CDR1 reads LGHDT; CDR2 reads YNNKEL (reference sequence). J was trimmed by 5 bases and V by 6 bases; bases with no gene match: 10. The CDR3 is made up of 16 amino acids. CDR3 coding DNA: TGTGCCAGCAGACTCCTAGCGGGGGGGCCGCGGGAGACCCAGTACTTC. Residues: CASRLLAGGPRETQYF.

The gene calls are TRBV29-1 and TRBJ2-5, with D possibly matching TRBD2 (5 bases). V dropped 5 bases and J dropped 5 bases, with 21 bases sitting between them. This CDR3 comprises 15 residues. Germline V gives CDR1 SQVTM, CDR2 ANQGSEA. The CDR3: CSVSLTAWEHETQYF. The CDR3 coding sequence is TGCAGCGTTTCGTTGACTGCGTGGGAGCATGAGACCCAGTACTTC.

The genes are TRBV6-6 and TRBJ1-1, with D perhaps matching TRBD1 (6 bases). Trimming removed 8 bases at V and 3 bases at J, with 16 bases between. Germline CDR1 is MNHNY and CDR2 is SVGAGI (reference sequence). The CDR3 is 14 residues long. The CDR3 bases are TGTGCCAGCCAGGCCGGGGGGCAGGACACTGAAGCTTTCTTT. Protein product: CASQAGGQDTEAFF.

V and J are TRBV5-1 and TRBJ2-7; 9 nucleotides align to TRBD1. Trimming at V came to 4 bases and at J to 2 bases, leaving 13 bases not matched to a gene. The germline CDR1 and CDR2 sequences are SGHRS and YFSETQ. There are 17 residues in the CDR3. The CDR3 nucleotides read TGCGCCAGCAGCCTACTCTCCTCGGGACAGGGTACCTACGAGCAGTACTTC. The encoded protein is CASSLLSSGQGTYEQYF.

The chain couples TRBV9 to TRBJ2-7, with a possible D match to TRBD1 (6 bases). V was cut by 4 bases and J by 4 bases, with 12 bases left in between. CDR3 length: 13 residues. The germline CDR1 and CDR2 sequences are SGDLS and YYNGEE. The CDR3 spells CASSPGTTYEQYF. In DNA form, the CDR3 reads TGTGCCAGCAGCCCCGGGACAACTTACGAGCAGTACTTC.

CDR3: CASSPGHDEKLFF. CDR3 in DNA: TGTGCCAGCAGCCCCGGACACGATGAAAAACTGTTTTTT. The chain is built from TRBV5-4 and TRBJ1-4, with D possibly matching TRBD1 (5 bases). The germline gives CDR1 SGHNT, CDR2 YYREEE (reference sequence). V dropped 4 bases and J dropped 6 bases, with 10 bases sitting between them. The CDR3 runs 13 residues. The variable domain in full, completed from reference TRBV5-4 and TRBJ1-4, reads ETGVTQSPTHLIKTRGQQVTLRCSSQSGHNTVSWYQQALGQGPQFIFQYYREEENGRGNFPPRFSGLQFPNYSSELNVNALELDDSALYLCASSPGHDEKLFFGSGTQLSVL.

This clone was seen more than once but under ten times. The rearrangement joins TRBV11-2 to TRBJ2-3; D possibly corresponds to TRBD2 (6 bases). The CDR3 has 12 residues. Trimming stripped 4 bases from V and 10 bases from J, with 12 bases between. Germline lookup yields CDR1 SGHAT and CDR2 FQNNGV. CDR3 amino acids: CASSYGTGAQYF. The CDR3 DNA reads TGTGCCAGCAGCTACGGGACGGGGGCGCAGTATTTT.

The chain joins TRBV5-5 to TRBJ1-5, with D tentatively TRBD1 (5 bases). Germline lookup yields CDR1 SGHKS and CDR2 YYEKEE (reference sequence). Trimming pared 2 bases from V and 0 bases from J, leaving 12 bases between. This CDR3 is built from 16 residues. The CDR3 coding sequence is TGTGCCAGCAGCTTACTTCCGACAGATAGCAATCAGCCCCAGCATTTT. It translates to CASSLLPTDSNQPQHF.

V is TRBV9 and J is TRBJ2-7; TRBD2 matches at 8 bases. The junction had 3 bases not matched to a gene; V was cut back by 4 bases and J by 6 bases. Germline-derived CDR1 and CDR2 are SGDLS and YYNGEE. This CDR3 contains 12 residues. The CDR3 region has the DNA TGTGCCAGCAGCCCCGGGGGGGCCGAGCAGTACTTC. Protein sequence: CASSPGGAEQYF.

The rearrangement uses TRBV5-4 and TRBJ2-3, with D uncertain. From germline, CDR1 is SGHNT and CDR2 YYREEE (reference sequence). CDR3 size: 17 residues. V shed 4 bases and J shed 1 base, with 19 bases lying between them. CDR3 DNA: TGTGCCAGCAGCCCTTGGTTTACTCGCCTCGGCACAGATACGCAGTATTTT. The encoded protein is CASSPWFTRLGTDTQYF.

This clone has just a few counts. This chain connects TRBV7-9 to TRBJ1-2, with 7 positions matching TRBD1. Losses at the gene ends were 3 bases for V and 7 bases for J; bases not matched to a gene: 8. The CDR3 contains 14 residues. The germline V gene has CDR1 SEHNR and CDR2 FQNEAQ (reference sequence). The CDR3 bases are TGTGCCAGCAGCTTTACCGACAGGGTCGGTGGCTACACCTTC. It translates to CASSFTDRVGGYTF.

This clone was detected once. This sequence joins TRBV24-1 and TRBJ2-7, with D maybe TRBD2 (6 bases). Germline V gives CDR1 KGHDR, CDR2 SFDVKD. CDR3 size: 16 residues. V was clipped by 3 bases and J by 4 bases, with 18 bases between them. The CDR3 nucleotides read TGTGCCACCAGTGATACCCAAGGGAGGAAACCGTACGAGCAGTACTTC. Amino acids: CATSDTQGRKPYEQYF.